This T cell receptor (beta chain) appears in the sequencing data of a study of radiotherapy plus CTLA-4 blockade in lung cancer. Concerning this clone: Antigen: not known.

General study points: Once radiotherapy plus ipilimumab had been given, TCR clones derived from tumor expanded in blood.

The table came from immunoSEQ multiplex PCR; TCRdb's copy has only in-frame clones and leaves some out. The profile shows more than 90,000 clones, about 86% of them singletons. Germline CDR1 is SGHNT and CDR2 is YENEEA. This CDR3 is 15 amino acids long. V lost 3 bases and J 2 bases, leaving 14 bases between the germline ends. The specimen was peripheral blood, collected from a patient treated with radiotherapy plus ipilimumab. The chain uses TRBV11-3 and TRBJ2-7; D could derive from TRBD1 or TRBD2 (5 bases each). The TCR originated in a human donor with non-small cell lung cancer that progressed on radiotherapy plus ipilimumab. For the CDR3, the DNA is TGTGCCAGCAGCTTCGGGGCAGCCGCCCCCTACGAGCAGTACTTC. It is translated as CASSFGAAAPYEQYF.